This T cell receptor (beta chain) was observed in a study of CXCR3-negative and CXCR3-positive naive CD8 T cells. Findings and caveats of the study: Surface CD5 matched across naive subsets, and TRB CDR3 properties served to infer TCR strength. The level of CXCR3 expression partially decreased after cryopreservation; the majority of assays used fresh PBMCs.

This clonotype is deemed medium-sized by its frequency. The antigen remains undetermined. UMI labels and 5' RACE were used to prepare the TRB cDNA libraries. TCRdb re-called the 5' RACE reads; every CDR3 protein appears as one record, without DNA. Seen in this sample are approximately 38,000 distinct CDR3 sequences; the ten most common clones hold about 8.4%. The CDR3 runs to 14 residues. CDR1 MDHEN and CDR2 SYDVKM come from the germline V gene. This sequence originates from a human donor in good health. Some clones in this sample may be carry-over from other donors' samples. Input material: memory CD8+ T cells from blood. This chain uses TRBV28 with TRBJ1-2; TCRdb gives TRBD1 as the D gene, but with no DNA this cannot be confirmed. Here the CDR3 reads CASSPRGTNYGYTF.